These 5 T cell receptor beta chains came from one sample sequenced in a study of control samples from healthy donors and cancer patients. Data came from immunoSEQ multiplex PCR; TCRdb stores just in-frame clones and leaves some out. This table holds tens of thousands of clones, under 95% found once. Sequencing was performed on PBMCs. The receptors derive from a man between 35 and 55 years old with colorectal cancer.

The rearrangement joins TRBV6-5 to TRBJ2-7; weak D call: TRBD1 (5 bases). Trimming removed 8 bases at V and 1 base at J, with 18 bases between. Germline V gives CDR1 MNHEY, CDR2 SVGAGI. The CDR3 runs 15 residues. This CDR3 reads CASHPTDSRSYEQYF. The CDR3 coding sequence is TGTGCCAGCCACCCGACAGACTCCCGGTCCTACGAGCAGTACTTC.

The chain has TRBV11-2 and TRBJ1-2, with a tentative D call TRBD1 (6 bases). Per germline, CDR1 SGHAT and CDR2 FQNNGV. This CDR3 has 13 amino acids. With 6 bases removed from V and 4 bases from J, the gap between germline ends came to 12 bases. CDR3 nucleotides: TGTGCCAGCAGATCCCAGGGGAGCTATGGCTACACCTTC. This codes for CASRSQGSYGYTF. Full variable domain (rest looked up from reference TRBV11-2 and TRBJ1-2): EAGVAQSPRYKIIEKRQSVAFWCNPISGHATLYWYQQILGQGPKLLIQFQNNGVVDDSQLPKDRFSAERLKGVDSTLKIQPAKLEDSAVYLCASRSQGSYGYTFGSGTRLTVV.

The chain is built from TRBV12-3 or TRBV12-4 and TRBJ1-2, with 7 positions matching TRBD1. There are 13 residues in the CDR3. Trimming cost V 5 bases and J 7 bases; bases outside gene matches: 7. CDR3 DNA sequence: TGTGCCAGCAGTGTGGACAGGTTCTCTGGCTACACCTTC. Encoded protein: CASSVDRFSGYTF.

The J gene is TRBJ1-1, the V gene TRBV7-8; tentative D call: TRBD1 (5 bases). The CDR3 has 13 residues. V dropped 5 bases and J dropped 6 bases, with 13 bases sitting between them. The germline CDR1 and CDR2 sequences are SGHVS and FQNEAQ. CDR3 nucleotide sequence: TGTGCCAGCAGCACGCAAAGGGGAGCTGAAGCTTTCTTT. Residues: CASSTQRGAEAFF.

The CDR3 sequence: CASSPREEQYF. In DNA, the CDR3 is TGTGCCAGCTCACCACGGGAAGAGCAGTACTTC. The chain couples TRBV18 to TRBJ2-7; D gene unclear. This CDR3 spans 11 amino acids. Trimming removed 1 base from V and 7 bases from J, with 5 bases in between. CDR1 is KGHSH and CDR2 is LQKENI in the germline V gene.